These 17 T cell receptor beta chains share one sample of origin, sequenced in a study of blood T cell repertoires in COVID-19. The repertoire was sequenced with immunoSEQ multiplex PCR; TCRdb's copy has only in-frame clones and lacks some. The sample holds over 120,000 clones, more than 80% seen once. The sample comprised PBMCs or T cells enriched from blood (not recorded which). These receptors all stem from a man in his fifties or sixties who had recovered from COVID-19.

The CDR3 coding sequence is TGTGCCAGCTCACCGGCGGGACGGTACCAAGAGACCCAGTACTTC. Translated: CASSPAGRYQETQYF. The chain carries TRBV18 and TRBJ2-5, with D possibly matching TRBD2 (6 bases). Germline lookup yields CDR1 KGHSH and CDR2 LQKENI. The V end lost 3 bases, the J end lost 0 bases, and 11 bases lay between the germline ends. This CDR3 is 15 amino acids long.

The gene calls are TRBV11-2 and TRBJ1-1, with D possibly matching TRBD1 (5 bases). The CDR3 is 13 residues long. Germline lookup yields CDR1 SGHAT and CDR2 FQNNGV. V lost 5 bases and J 4 bases, leaving 11 bases between the germline ends. CDR3 in amino acids: CASSTGPGTEAFF. CDR3 in DNA: TGTGCCAGCAGCACAGGACCTGGCACTGAAGCTTTCTTT.

The rearrangement joins TRBV7-9 to TRBJ2-7, with 8 bases matching TRBD2. The germline gives CDR1 SEHNR, CDR2 FQNEAQ (reference sequence). After removal of 0 bases from V and 5 bases from J, the junction contained 6 bases not matched to a gene. This CDR3 contains 15 residues. This CDR3 reads CASSLATSGPHEQYF. As DNA, the CDR3 is TGTGCCAGCAGCTTAGCCACTAGCGGCCCCCACGAGCAGTACTTC.

The chain is built from TRBV4-3 and TRBJ2-5; 7 bases match TRBD1. Germline lookup yields CDR1 LGHNA and CDR2 YSLEER. CDR3 size: 14 residues. J was trimmed by 5 bases and V by 1 base; bases with no gene match: 4. This CDR3 reads CASSQGGGRETQYF. The CDR3 region has the DNA TGCGCCAGCAGCCAAGGAGGGGGCCGGGAGACCCAGTACTTC.

V gene TRBV9 combines with J gene TRBJ1-1; D is possibly TRBD1 (5 bases). Per germline, CDR1 SGDLS and CDR2 YYNGEE. The CDR3 runs 14 residues. The V end lost 0 bases, the J end lost 5 bases, and 11 bases lay between the germline ends. CDR3 coding DNA: TGTGCCAGCAGCGTAGCGGGGGGTGTGACTGAAGCTTTCTTT. This codes for CASSVAGGVTEAFF.

The chain recombines TRBV11-2 with TRBJ2-3; 8 bases are shared with TRBD2. Germline CDR1 reads SGHAT; CDR2 reads FQNNGV. The CDR3 has 15 residues. V dropped 1 base and J dropped 7; count of bases not matched to a gene: 7. The CDR3 sequence: CASSLVAGFVNTQYF. The CDR3 bases are TGTGCCAGCAGCTTAGTAGCGGGGTTTGTAAATACGCAGTATTTT.

The chain couples TRBV29-1 to TRBJ1-3; D gene unclear. There are 13 residues in the CDR3. Trimming shortened V by 2 bases and J by 0 bases, and 5 bases separated the two germline ends. Germline V CDR1 and CDR2: SQVTM, ANQGSEA. As DNA, the CDR3 is TGCAGCGTTGAACCCGGCTCTGGAAACACCATATATTTT. It is translated as CSVEPGSGNTIYF.

The chain couples TRBV5-4 to TRBJ1-6, with 7 positions matching TRBD1. The CDR3 contains 13 residues. The germline gives CDR1 SGHNT, CDR2 YYREEE (reference sequence). J lost 14 bases, V lost 0 bases, and 5 bases had no gene match. Here the CDR3 reads CASSLDRGGALHF. The CDR3 region has the DNA TGTGCCAGCAGCTTGGACAGGGGCGGGGCCCTCCACTTT.

The chain employs TRBV5-1 and TRBJ2-7, with 7 positions matching TRBD2. Germline trimming cut 3 bases from V and 5 bases from J; bases unmatched to any gene: 5. The CDR3 length is 13 residues. Germline CDR1 is SGHRS and CDR2 is YFSETQ. CDR3 region: CASSWGGRNEQYF. The CDR3 nucleotides are TGCGCCAGCAGCTGGGGGGGAAGGAACGAGCAGTACTTC.

V gene TRBV28 combines with J gene TRBJ1-2; the match to TRBD1 covers 7 bases. J gave up 3 bases and V 9 bases, and 7 bases lay outside the gene matches. Germline V gene data show CDR1 as MDHEN and CDR2 as SYDVKM. The CDR3 spans 13 residues. The CDR3 bases are TGTGCCAGTCTCTGGGACAGTGACTATGGCTACACCTTC. Residues: CASLWDSDYGYTF.

The chain joins TRBV5-6 to TRBJ2-5; TRBD1 aligns across 9 bases. The CDR3 contains 17 residues. Trimming at V came to 0 bases and at J to 0 bases, leaving 6 bases not matched to a gene. Germline CDR1 and CDR2: SGHDT and YYEEEE. The CDR3 protein is CASSLAGTGTYQETQYF. The CDR3 region has the DNA TGTGCCAGCAGCTTGGCCGGGACAGGGACTTACCAAGAGACCCAGTACTTC.

The chain links TRBV6-6 to TRBJ2-3; the match to TRBD2 covers 11 bases. V dropped 11 bases and J dropped 6; count of bases not matched to a gene: 10. Germline V gene lookup returns CDR1 MNHNY and CDR2 SVGAGI (reference sequence). The CDR3 is 14 residues long. CDR3 nucleotide sequence: TGTGCCGGGGCGTCTAGCGGGAGGATGGATACGCAGTATTTT. Translating gives CAGASSGRMDTQYF.

This clone was seen more than once but under ten times. The sample contains more than one DNA sequence encoding this CDR3. The chain links TRBV18 to TRBJ1-1; the D gene is possibly TRBD1 (5 bases). The germline CDR1 and CDR2 sequences are KGHSH and LQKENI. Trimming pared 3 bases from V and 4 bases from J, leaving 12 bases between. This CDR3 has 14 amino acids. The CDR3 nucleotides read TGTGCCAGCTCACCCCGCAGGGAGGGCACTGAAGCTTTCTTT. Translating it yields CASSPRREGTEAFF.

The V and J genes are TRBV5-1 and TRBJ1-3; D gene unclear. CDR1 and CDR2 (germline): SGHRS, YFSETQ. CDR3 length: 16 residues. V lost 0 bases and J 0 bases, leaving 10 bases between the germline ends. CDR3 DNA sequence: TGCGCCAGCAGCTTGGGGGTGACAAACTCTGGAAACACCATATATTTT. Translation: CASSLGVTNSGNTIYF.

The genes are TRBV18 and TRBJ2-3; D might be TRBD1 (6 bases). The length of the CDR3 is 15 residues. In germline, CDR1 is KGHSH, CDR2 LQKENI. Trimming took off 2 bases at V and 4 bases at J, with 13 bases between the two ends. The CDR3 nucleotides are TGTGCCAGCTCACCAGTTTTGGGGGCATCAGATACGCAGTATTTT. Amino acids: CASSPVLGASDTQYF. Full variable domain (remainder filled in from reference TRBV18 and TRBJ2-3): NAGVMQNPRHLVRRRGQEARLRCSPMKGHSHVYWYRQLPEEGLKFMVYLQKENIIDESGMPKERFSAEFPKEGPSILRIQQVVRGDSAAYFCASSPVLGASDTQYFGPGTRLTVL.

The chain combines TRBV28 with TRBJ2-3, with D possibly TRBD2 on 6 matching bases. This CDR3 spans 15 amino acids. V gave up 3 bases and J gave up 6 bases, with 16 bases separating them. Per germline, CDR1 MDHEN and CDR2 SYDVKM. DNA of the CDR3: TGTGCCAGCAGTTTCGGGGGACTCGGTTGGGATACGCAGTATTTT. Amino acids: CASSFGGLGWDTQYF.

The rearrangement links TRBV28 to TRBJ2-3; maybe TRBD1 (6 bases). Germline values: CDR1 MDHEN, CDR2 SYDVKM. CDR3 length: 14 amino acids. The V gene lost 8 bases and the J gene lost 6 bases, with 18 bases spanning the gap. The CDR3 DNA sequence: TGTGCCAGCGGGCGGTTAGGGGGTTACGATACGCAGTATTTT. Encoded protein: CASGRLGGYDTQYF.